This T cell receptor beta chain originates from a study of blood T cells in healthy people across ages. The study, taken as a whole, reports: Donor CMV status, an unknown factor, possibly confounded changes in expanded clonotypes.

Unmatched junction bases numbered 10, after V lost 5 bases and J lost 6 bases. The germline V gene encodes CDR1 SEHNR and CDR2 FQNEAQ (reference sequence). CDR3 length: 15 amino acids. Together with a sample-barcoded 5' primer, a J-beta primer mix was included in a second PCR lasting about 7 to 12 cycles. Each of the cDNA molecules was tagged by a template-switch adaptor with 12 random nucleotides. TCRdb reanalysed the 5' RACE reads using MiXCR and keeps one entry per CDR3 protein. This sample has some 880,000 distinct CDR3 sequences, with 30% to 45% found just once. Notes on this clonotype: What it binds is not known.

The specimen was blood. The rearrangement uses TRBV7-9 and TRBJ2-3; 8 positions agree with TRBD1. The sequence was collected from a man in his late teens or twenties in good health. The DNA for the CDR3 is TGTGCCAGCAGCATAGTGGGACAGGTGACGGATACGCAGTATTTT. Its translation: CASSIVGQVTDTQYF.